What follows are 20 T cell receptor beta chains derived from one specimen sequenced in a study of CD8 T cells in ankylosing spondylitis. Study outcomes and limitations: Ankylosing spondylitis blood seemed to carry a telltale TCR beta motif made of several highly homologous variants.

These receptors lack a known antigen. TCRdb processed the 5' RACE reads anew with MiXCR; each CDR3 protein has one entry. There are 700,000 to 850,000 distinct CDR3 sequences in the sample; 12% occur only once, and 0.51% lies in the top ten. Sequencing was done on a sample of blood, either unsorted or a sorted T cell fraction (not recorded which). The receptors stem from a male donor with ankylosing spondylitis.

Ten or more counts support this clonotype. The chain combines TRBV9 with TRBJ1-2; D ambiguous. V was cut by 0 bases and J by 4 bases, with 10 bases left in between. The V gene's germline CDR1 is SGDLS and CDR2 YYNGEE. This CDR3 region has 14 residues. The CDR3 here is CASSVGPGSYGYTF. The CDR3 DNA reads as TGTGCCAGCAGCGTAGGACCGGGGAGCTATGGCTACACCTTC.

This clonotype was detected once. This sequence joins TRBV4-2 and TRBJ1-2, with 8 bases lining up with TRBD1. The germline CDR1 and CDR2 sequences are LGHNA and YNFKEQ. The CDR3 has 16 amino acids. Trimming at V came to 4 bases and at J to 6 bases, leaving 13 bases not matched to a gene. CDR3 amino acids: CASSRDRTASENGYTF. The CDR3 bases are TGTGCCAGCAGCCGGGACAGGACCGCGTCGGAGAATGGCTACACCTTC.

This clonotype has a count of ten or more. The chain employs TRBV12-3 or TRBV12-4 and TRBJ2-7; D is unresolved. The length of the CDR3 is 14 residues. Trimming shortened V by 5 bases and J by 2 bases, and 13 bases separated the two germline ends. The CDR3 sequence: CASSLSPLTYEQYF. The CDR3 DNA sequence: TGTGCCAGCAGTCTCTCCCCACTAACCTACGAGCAGTACTTC.

The chain has TRBV18 and TRBJ2-2; tentatively, D is TRBD1 (6 bases). V lost 1 base and J lost 6, with 15 bases in between. The CDR3 consists of 16 residues. In germline, CDR1 is KGHSH, CDR2 LQKENI. The CDR3 DNA sequence: TGTGCCAGCTCACCACTCGTGGACAGTGTGTCCGGGGAGCTGTTTTTT. Its protein product is CASSPLVDSVSGELFF.

This clonotype was seen a handful of times. V gene TRBV7-3 combines with J gene TRBJ2-5, with D hard to call. Per germline, CDR1 SGHTA and CDR2 FQGTGA. The CDR3 totals 13 residues. V was trimmed by 1 base and J by 3 bases, leaving 6 bases between them. For the CDR3, the DNA is TGTGCCAGCAGCTTAAGCCCCGAAGAGACCCAGTACTTC. Protein sequence: CASSLSPEETQYF.

This clonotype was seen a single time. The chain uses TRBV2 and TRBJ2-7; 8 bases are a match to TRBD2. The CDR3 extends over 13 amino acids. V was clipped by 7 bases and J by 5 bases; unmatched bases: 7. The V gene's germline CDR1 is SNHLY and CDR2 FYNNEI. The CDR3 coding sequence is TGTGCCAGCAACGTACGGGAGGGAGACGAGCAGTACTTC. Amino acid sequence: CASNVREGDEQYF.

The genes are TRBV5-1 and TRBJ1-4, with 7 bases lining up with TRBD1. Trimming removed 4 bases from V and 11 bases from J; junction bases left unmatched: 14. Germline values: CDR1 SGHRS, CDR2 YFSETQ. The CDR3 consists of 15 residues. CDR3 DNA sequence: TGCGCCAGCAGCCAAAACCGGGACAGAGACGGGAAACTGTTTTTT. Protein sequence: CASSQNRDRDGKLFF.

This clonotype has a count of ten or more. The gene calls are TRBV20-1 and TRBJ2-7; tentative D call: TRBD2 (5 bases). The CDR3 extends over 14 amino acids. CDR1 and CDR2 (germline): DFQATT, SNEGSKA (reference sequence). V gave up 1 base and J gave up 0 bases, with 10 bases separating them. CDR3 loop: CSARGSGSSYEQYF. In DNA, the CDR3 is TGCAGTGCTAGAGGCAGTGGGAGCTCCTACGAGCAGTACTTC.

J is TRBJ2-6 and V is TRBV20-1; D remains ambiguous. CDR3 size: 12 residues. The ends were cut back, 6 bases at V and 6 bases at J, with 9 bases in the middle. Germline V gene lookup returns CDR1 DFQATT and CDR2 SNEGSKA (reference sequence). The DNA for the CDR3 is TGCAGTGCCCGAGTCCCGGCCAACGTCCTGACTTTC. It yields the protein CSARVPANVLTF.

The table lists this clonotype with many counts. The chain carries TRBV20-1 and TRBJ1-6; 7 bases are shared with TRBD1. Germline V gene data show CDR1 as DFQATT and CDR2 as SNEGSKA (reference sequence). CDR3 length: 15 residues. Trimming cost V 0 bases and J 10 bases; bases outside gene matches: 9. The CDR3 DNA reads as TGCAGTGCTAGAGATCGTCAAGGGGGCTGGTCACCCCTCCACTTT. Its protein product is CSARDRQGGWSPLHF.

This clonotype was detected only a few times. V and J are TRBV6-5 and TRBJ1-1; the D is unclear. Trimming stripped 2 bases from V and 8 bases from J, with 15 bases between. Looked up from germline, CDR1 is MNHEY and CDR2 is SVGAGI. The CDR3 is 14 amino acids. The CDR3 bases are TGTGCCAGCAGTTACACCACTAGTGTGGGGGAAGCTTTCTTT. This sequence encodes CASSYTTSVGEAFF.

This clonotype showed up many times. V gene TRBV7-2 combines with J gene TRBJ2-3; possibly TRBD2 for D (5 bases). The V gene's germline CDR1 is SGHTA and CDR2 FQGNSA. Trimming took off 5 bases at V and 0 bases at J, with 12 bases between the two ends. The CDR3 consists of 15 residues. CDR3 DNA sequence: TGTGCCAGCAGCGTTTACGAGGGCAGCACAGATACGCAGTATTTT. This sequence encodes CASSVYEGSTDTQYF.

This clonotype was observed a handful of times. This CDR3 reads CASSAPGGLNPPGKLFF. CDR3 sequence (DNA): TGTGCCAGCAGTGCCCCAGGGGGGTTAAATCCCCCCGGGAAACTGTTTTTT. V usage is TRBV28 and J usage is TRBJ1-4; the match to TRBD1 covers 7 bases. The V and J ends lost 5 bases and 11 bases, in that order; junction bases with no gene match: 20. The CDR3 is 17 residues long. The germline gives CDR1 MDHEN, CDR2 SYDVKM.

This clonotype appeared many times. The chain combines TRBV20-1 with TRBJ2-7; 10 bases align to TRBD2. V shed 5 bases and J 3 bases; nucleotides not matched to a gene: 7. The germline V gene has CDR1 DFQATT and CDR2 SNEGSKA (reference sequence). This CDR3 is 14 amino acids long. The DNA of the CDR3 is TGCAGTGCTTTCCAACTAGCGGGGTACTACGAGCAGTACTTC. Its translation: CSAFQLAGYYEQYF.

V gene TRBV12-3 or TRBV12-4 combines with J gene TRBJ2-2; 7 bases match TRBD2. V lost 4 bases, J lost 6 bases, and 2 bases stayed unmatched. CDR3 length: 13 amino acids. Written as DNA, the CDR3 is TGTGCCAGCAGTTCTCTAGCGGCCGGGGAGCTGTTTTTT. Translation: CASSSLAAGELFF.

This clonotype has more than one count but fewer than ten. The chain links TRBV10-3 to TRBJ1-2; D may be TRBD1 (5 bases). The V end was cut by 4 bases, the J end by 3 bases, with 9 bases between. This CDR3 has 13 residues. Germline CDR1 ENHRY, CDR2 SYGVKD. The CDR3 here is CAISGDGDYGYTF. CDR3 nucleotide sequence: TGTGCCATCAGTGGGGACGGAGACTATGGCTACACCTTC.

The chain recombines TRBV24-1 with TRBJ2-1, with 11 bases identical to TRBD2. The junction had 7 bases not matched to a gene; V was cut back by 9 bases and J by 7 bases. The V gene's germline CDR1 is KGHDR and CDR2 SFDVKD. The CDR3 sequence is 14 residues long. CDR3 nucleotides: TGTGCCACCGCGACTAGCGGGAAAGATAATGAGCAGTTCTTC. As protein: CATATSGKDNEQFF.

This clonotype occurred a few times. The genes are TRBV5-1 and TRBJ2-1; D remains ambiguous. The CDR3 is 12 amino acids. CDR1 is SGHRS, CDR2 YFSETQ, per germline. V dropped 2 bases and J dropped 5 bases, with 5 bases sitting between them. The CDR3 protein is CASSLKNNEQFF. Here the CDR3 DNA reads TGCGCCAGCAGCTTAAAGAACAATGAGCAGTTCTTC.

The sample holds a few counts of this clonotype. The chain joins TRBV20-1 to TRBJ2-7, with D perhaps assigned TRBD1 or TRBD2 (5 bases each). CDR1 and CDR2 (germline): DFQATT, SNEGSKA (reference sequence). The V gene lost 5 bases and the J gene lost 7 bases, with 15 bases spanning the gap. This CDR3 contains 12 residues. The CDR3 DNA is TGCAGTGCTGTAAATCGGGGCTGGGAGCAGTACTTC. Translating gives CSAVNRGWEQYF.

J is TRBJ2-7 and V is TRBV7-2; TRBD2 is a possible D gene (5 bases). Between the trimmed V and J ends, which lost 2 bases and 2 bases, there was a span of 13 bases. This CDR3 spans 15 amino acids. Germline CDR1 SGHTA, CDR2 FQGNSA. CDR3 region: CASSLISDGTYEQYF. The DNA for the CDR3 is TGTGCCAGCAGCTTAATTTCGGACGGGACCTACGAGCAGTACTTC.